A single sample gave rise to the 20 T cell receptor beta chains below, sequenced in a study of T cell responses to AZD1222 COVID-19 vaccine. The data were produced by immunoSEQ multiplex PCR, yet TCRdb's version contains in-frame clones alone and is incomplete. The table lists 57,000 or so clones, approximately 80% of them singletons, with over 11% in the top ten. Sequenced material: peripheral blood, taken on day 0 of AZD1222 vaccination. The receptors stem from an adult in good health.

The CDR3 nucleotides are TGTGCCATCAGTGAGCCGACGGGCACTGAAGCTTTCTTT. Amino acid sequence: CAISEPTGTEAFF. The J gene is TRBJ1-1, the V gene TRBV10-3; D is unresolved. The CDR3 is made up of 13 amino acids. Trimming removed 2 bases from V and 4 bases from J, with 8 bases in between. CDR1 ENHRY and CDR2 SYGVKD come from the germline V gene.

The gene calls are TRBV2 and TRBJ2-7; 9 bases align to TRBD2. Germline loops: CDR1 SNHLY, CDR2 FYNNEI. J lost 6 bases, V lost 5 bases, and 8 bases had no gene match. The CDR3 has 14 residues. The CDR3 reads CASSLAGPPIEQYF. CDR3 nucleotides: TGTGCCAGCAGTCTAGCGGGGCCTCCCATCGAGCAGTACTTC. Full variable domain (missing parts from reference TRBV2 and TRBJ2-7): EPEVTQTPSHQVTQMGQEVILRCVPISNHLYFYWYRQILGQKVEFLVSFYNNEISEKSEIFDDQFSVERPDGSNFTLKIRSTKLEDSAMYFCASSLAGPPIEQYFGPGTRLTVT.

The chain employs TRBV7-2 and TRBJ1-1; D is unresolved. The length of the CDR3 is 13 residues. Germline V lookup: CDR1 SGHTA, CDR2 FQGNSA. The V end lost 1 base, the J end lost 8 bases, and 11 bases lay between the germline ends. CDR3 sequence reads: CASSLGAVREAFF. DNA of the CDR3: TGTGCCAGCAGCTTAGGGGCAGTCCGAGAAGCTTTCTTT.

This chain uses TRBV7-2 with TRBJ1-1; 8 bases are shared with TRBD1. The length of the CDR3 is 14 residues. With 5 bases clipped from V and 4 bases from J, the junction kept 6 bases outside the gene matches. Germline CDR1 reads SGHTA; CDR2 reads FQGNSA. The CDR3 bases are TGTGCCAGCAGCCCGGCTCAGGGGGCCACTGAAGCTTTCTTT. Protein sequence: CASSPAQGATEAFF.

The chain is built from TRBV30 and TRBJ1-1; D is possibly TRBD1 (6 bases). The ends were cut back, 4 bases at V and 6 bases at J, with 12 bases in the middle. The CDR3 has 12 amino acids. Germline V CDR1 and CDR2: GTSNPN, SVGIG (reference sequence). The CDR3 coding sequence is TGTGCCTGGACCCCAAACAGGGCTGAAGCTTTCTTT. This codes for CAWTPNRAEAFF.

The chain uses TRBV7-2 and TRBJ2-1; 8 nucleotides match TRBD1. CDR3 length equals 13 residues. Trimming removed 4 bases from V and 6 bases from J; junction bases left unmatched: 2. Per the germline V gene, CDR1 is SGHTA and CDR2 is FQGNSA. CDR3 protein: CASSSGQGNEQFF. The CDR3 DNA reads as TGTGCCAGCAGCTCAGGACAGGGCAATGAGCAGTTCTTC.

The V gene is TRBV7-2, the J gene TRBJ1-1; D not resolved. Germline values: CDR1 SGHTA, CDR2 FQGNSA. Deletions cut 0 bases from V and 6 bases from J, with 11 bases between. The CDR3 length is 14 residues. The CDR3 protein is CASSLAFRGPEAFF. The DNA for the CDR3 is TGTGCCAGCAGCTTAGCTTTCCGAGGCCCTGAAGCTTTCTTT. Drawing the rest from reference TRBV7-2 and TRBJ1-1, the complete variable domain is GAGVSQSPSNKVTEKGKDVELRCDPISGHTALYWYRQSLGQGLEFLIYFQGNSAPDKSGLPSDRFSAERTGGSVSTLTIQRTQQEDSAVYLCASSLAFRGPEAFFGQGTRLTVV.

The J gene is TRBJ1-2, the V gene TRBV5-1, with no clear D. The ends were cut back, 0 bases at V and 3 bases at J, with 12 bases in the middle. The V gene's germline CDR1 is SGHRS and CDR2 YFSETQ. The CDR3 is 15 amino acids. CDR3 bases: TGCGCCAGCAGCTTGGCGGTAGCCTCCGACTATGGCTACACCTTC. Amino acids: CASSLAVASDYGYTF. Drawing the rest from reference TRBV5-1 and TRBJ1-2, the complete variable domain is KAGVTQTPRYLIKTRGQQVTLSCSPISGHRSVSWYQQTPGQGLQFLFEYFSETQRNKGNFPGRFSGRQFSNSRSEMNVSTLELGDSALYLCASSLAVASDYGYTFGSGTRLTVV.

The V and J genes are TRBV3-1 (or the pseudogene TRBV3-2) and TRBJ1-2; unclear D gene. The CDR3 is made up of 12 amino acids. Trimming cost V 4 bases and J 10 bases, with 13 bases left between them. Germline CDR1 and CDR2: LGHDT and YNNKEL (reference sequence). CDR3 nucleotide sequence: TGTGCCAGCAGCCGGCGAGAACTTGACTACACCTTC. Protein sequence: CASSRRELDYTF.

The rearrangement joins TRBV6-1 to TRBJ1-6; weak D call: TRBD1 (5 bases). CDR1 and CDR2 (germline): MNHNS, SASEGT. Deletions cut 1 base from V and 7 bases from J, with 8 bases between. The CDR3 contains 14 residues. DNA of the CDR3: TGTGCCAGCAGTGAAGAGACAGTAAATTCACCCCTCCACTTT. Its translation is CASSEETVNSPLHF.

This chain connects TRBV28 to TRBJ2-4, with D unclear. The CDR3 totals 13 residues. V was trimmed by 2 bases and J by 7 bases, leaving 9 bases between them. The germline gives CDR1 MDHEN, CDR2 SYDVKM. DNA for the CDR3: TGTGCCAGCAGTTTAGTAGGGCGGAACATTCAGTACTTC. The encoded protein is CASSLVGRNIQYF.

The chain has TRBV19 and TRBJ1-5; 9 bases match TRBD1. From germline, CDR1 is LNHDA and CDR2 SQIVND (reference sequence). The CDR3 runs 19 residues. V lost 7 bases and J lost 4; bases outside the gene matches: 20. CDR3 residues: CASTLIPFAGQGVNQPQHF. The CDR3 region has the DNA TGTGCCAGTACCCTAATCCCCTTTGCGGGACAGGGTGTTAATCAGCCCCAGCATTTT.

This clone came up a few times. The chain combines TRBV29-1 with TRBJ2-7; perhaps D is TRBD1 or TRBD2 (5 bases each). Trimming took off 4 bases at V and 7 bases at J, with 17 bases between the two ends. Germline lookup yields CDR1 SQVTM and CDR2 ANQGSEA. This CDR3 comprises 13 residues. CDR3 nucleotide sequence: TGCAGCGTTGGAGGGTCAGGGCAAGGAGAGCAGTACTTC. Translation: CSVGGSGQGEQYF.

This clone was seen a handful of times. This chain links TRBV27 with TRBJ2-7; a possible D gene is TRBD1 (6 bases). CDR1 is MNHEY, CDR2 SMNVEV, per germline (reference sequence). V was trimmed by 2 bases and J by 5 bases, leaving 13 bases between them. The CDR3 consists of 14 residues. CDR3 region: CASSLTRTDHEQYF. The CDR3 DNA follows: TGTGCCAGCAGTTTAACACGGACAGATCACGAGCAGTACTTC.

The chain is built from TRBV18 and TRBJ1-1; D is unresolved. The V end was cut by 5 bases, the J end by 1 base, with 8 bases between. The CDR3 spans 13 residues. Germline values: CDR1 KGHSH, CDR2 LQKENI. The CDR3 protein is CASSSYTNTEAFF. The CDR3, as DNA: TGTGCCAGCTCATCCTACACGAACACTGAAGCTTTCTTT.

This chain connects TRBV2 to TRBJ1-1, with D unresolved. Trimming cost V 6 bases and J 0 bases, with 11 bases left between them. The germline V gene encodes CDR1 SNHLY and CDR2 FYNNEI. The CDR3 has 14 amino acids. The CDR3 protein is CASRGTAMNTEAFF. CDR3 in DNA: TGTGCCAGCAGGGGCACAGCAATGAACACTGAAGCTTTCTTT.

The sample holds a few counts of this clone. This chain links TRBV5-6 with TRBJ2-1; D remains unclear. V lost 0 bases and J 3 bases, leaving 10 bases between the germline ends. Germline V CDR1 and CDR2: SGHDT, YYEEEE. The CDR3 has 15 amino acids. CDR3 coding DNA: TGTGCCAGCAGCTTGGAGGAGCCCCTCTACAATGAGCAGTTCTTC. Amino acid sequence: CASSLEEPLYNEQFF.

This chain connects TRBV6-5 to TRBJ1-1; TRBD1 is a possible D gene (6 bases). Per the germline V gene, CDR1 is MNHEY and CDR2 is SVGAGI. The CDR3 loop spans 10 amino acids. Trimming took 9 bases from V and 8 from J, leaving 10 bases between them. CDR3 sequence: CASEGEEAFF. The CDR3 DNA follows: TGTGCCAGTGAGGGGGAGGAAGCTTTCTTT.

V and J are TRBV11-2 and TRBJ2-1, with TRBD2 matching 11 bases. Germline-derived CDR1 and CDR2 are SGHAT and FQNNGV. The CDR3 length is 15 residues. V was clipped by 1 base and J by 11 bases; unmatched bases: 7. CDR3 amino acids: CASSLGLAGGMKQFF. CDR3 nucleotide sequence: TGTGCCAGCAGCTTAGGGCTAGCGGGGGGAATGAAGCAGTTCTTC.

The genes are TRBV5-8 and TRBJ1-5; TRBD1 matches at 7 bases. The CDR3 is made up of 14 amino acids. J gave up 4 bases and V 0 bases, and 1 base lay outside the gene matches. The germline gives CDR1 SGHTS, CDR2 YDEGEE. DNA of the CDR3: TGTGCCAGCAGCTTGGTCAGGGGGAATCAGCCCCAGCATTTT. Translation gives CASSLVRGNQPQHF.